A selection of T cell receptor beta chains follows, all from one sample in a study of blood T cell repertoires in COVID-19. This table comes from immunoSEQ multiplex PCR, and its TCRdb copy is limited to in-frame clones, with some not included. In the table there are tens of thousands of clones, approximately 79% of which are singletons. Sequencing was performed on peripheral blood. Source of these receptors: a human donor with acute or convalescent COVID-19. The donor label of this sample is uncertain. Both conserved end residues are trimmed from each CDR3. Clone size is stated in some rows and not others, as once, few, many or a class when expanded.

size | J | V | CDR3
NA | TRBJ1-1 | TRBV18 | ASSPTSPVMNTEAF
few | TRBJ1-4 | TRBV4-1 | ASSLREGANEKLF
few | TRBJ1-1 | TRBV4-1 | ASSHPSGNTEAF
NA | TRBJ2-5 | TRBV20-1 | SARDRVQY
few | TRBJ2-2 | TRBV24-1 | ATSHRAGGTGELF
NA | TRBJ1-1 | TRBV19 | ASSGLGANTEAF
NA | TRBJ2-3 | TRBV3-1/TRBV3-2 | ASSQELAGAIDTQY
NA | TRBJ1-6 | TRBV6-5 | ASGGDRSPLH
once | TRBJ1-2 | TRBV3-1/TRBV3-2 | ASSQEEGLNYGYT
NA | TRBJ1-1 | TRBV4-1 | ASSQVTGGEAF
once | TRBJ2-7 | TRBV7-9 | ASSFLGGQRHYEQY
NA | TRBJ2-5 | TRBV4-3 | ASSQAGGVQETQY
NA | TRBJ1-5 | TRBV24-1 | ATSGGRGRGSNQPQH
NA | TRBJ1-6 | TRBV2 | ASRDSHNSPLH
NA | TRBJ2-2 | TRBV4-1 | ASSLGTDTGELF
NA | TRBJ2-3 | TRBV7-2 | ASSPGFGGSDTQY
once | TRBJ1-1 | TRBV11-2 | ASSPVVGGGEAF
NA | TRBJ2-5 | TRBV5-1 | ASSLARETQY
NA | TRBJ1-2 | TRBV29-1 | SGGDKVGYGYT
NA | TRBJ1-5 | TRBV28 | ASRVAYSNQPQH
NA | TRBJ1-6 | TRBV5-1 | ASSPGSGGSPLH
NA | TRBJ1-1 | TRBV30 | AWSGLGRLDTEAF
NA | TRBJ1-2 | TRBV5-4 | ASSSPGLLNYGYT
NA | TRBJ1-2 | TRBV10-3 | ASTGQGLSGYT
NA | TRBJ2-7 | TRBV5-1 | ASSLNPGQAYEQY
NA | TRBJ2-7 | TRBV5-1 | ASKVGGTGRGEQY
NA | TRBJ2-5 | TRBV27 | ASSSRLAGGRYQETQY
NA | TRBJ2-5 | TRBV20-1 | SASPAGGRQETQY
NA | TRBJ1-1 | TRBV7-2 | ASSLQVPTTEAF
NA | TRBJ1-1 | TRBV30 | AWAPQNTEAF
once | TRBJ2-5 | TRBV28 | ASTSTGGWETQY
NA | TRBJ1-1 | TRBV2 | ATLPERGHPEAF
few | TRBJ1-3 | TRBV18 | ASSPGSTGNTIY
NA | TRBJ2-5 | TRBV24-1 | ATSDFVAGTQETQY
NA | TRBJ2-5 | TRBV24-1 | ATSDLGQGSETQY
NA | TRBJ2-3 | TRBV5-4 | ASSLSIRGSPTDTQY
once | TRBJ2-5 | TRBV30 | AVQFQETQY
few | TRBJ2-1 | TRBV24-1 | ATSDPGTGGEQF
NA | TRBJ2-3 | TRBV24-1 | ATSSGGTDTQY
NA | TRBJ2-3 | TRBV5-3 | ARRTGADTQY
few | TRBJ2-1 | TRBV6-6 | ASSRGGLAGGQREQF
NA | TRBJ2-2 | TRBV2 | ASSVGQGYGELF
NA | TRBJ1-2 | TRBV7-2 | ASSSQGLRGDGYT
NA | TRBJ2-1 | TRBV11-1 | ASSLTGSNEQF
NA | TRBJ2-2 | TRBV6-5 | ASSGLAGVGGELF
NA | TRBJ2-5 | TRBV3-1/TRBV3-2 | ASSQRSGGGETQY
few | TRBJ1-4 | TRBV6-2/TRBV6-3 | ASSYSMAGANEKLF
NA | TRBJ1-3 | TRBV3-1/TRBV3-2 | ASSPQTGSTNTIY